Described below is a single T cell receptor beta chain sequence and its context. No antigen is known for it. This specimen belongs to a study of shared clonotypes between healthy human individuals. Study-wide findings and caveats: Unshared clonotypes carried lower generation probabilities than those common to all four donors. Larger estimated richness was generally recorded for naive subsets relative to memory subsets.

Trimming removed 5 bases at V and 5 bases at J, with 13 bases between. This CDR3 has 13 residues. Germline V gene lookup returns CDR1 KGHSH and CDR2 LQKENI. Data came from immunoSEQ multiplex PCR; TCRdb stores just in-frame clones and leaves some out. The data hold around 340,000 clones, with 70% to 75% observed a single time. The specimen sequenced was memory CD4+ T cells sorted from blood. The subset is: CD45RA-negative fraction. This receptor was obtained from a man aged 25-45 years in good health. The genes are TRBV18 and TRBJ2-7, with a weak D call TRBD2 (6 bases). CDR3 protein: CASSDYGSDEQYF. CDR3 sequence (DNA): TGTGCCAGCTCAGACTACGGGAGCGACGAGCAGTACTTC.